This T cell receptor (beta chain) was documented in a study of T cell repertoires in cytomegalovirus infection. Study details: HLA-C-restricted CMV epitopes, recently identified, and well-studied HLA-B-restricted ones were used by the study.

To note about this clonotype: Its antigen is as yet unknown.

V lost 11 bases, J lost 5 bases, and 21 bases lay in between. CDR3 length: 14 amino acids. Germline V CDR1 and CDR2: SNHLY, FYNNEI. MiXCR was run by TCRdb on the reads, yielding one entry per CDR3 protein. The sample carries around 58,000 distinct CDR3 sequences, 20% to 25% recorded once. The origin of this receptor is a human donor in good health (CMV status not recorded). Some clones in this sample may be carry-over from other donors' samples. The chain links TRBV2 to TRBJ1-1, with a possible D match to TRBD1 (6 bases). The sample in question was CD8+ T cells from cultured PBMCs, obtained from culture after CMV antigen stimulation. The CDR3: CAPILGGQRTEAFF. CDR3 coding DNA: TGTGCCCCAATATTGGGGGGGCAGAGGACTGAAGCTTTCTTT.